The 15 T cell receptor beta chains reported below all come from one sample, sequenced in a study of identical twins. MiXCR, applied by TCRdb to the 5' RACE reads, yields one record per CDR3 protein. The data contain 450,000 or so distinct CDR3 sequences, around an eighth of them singletons. These data were also reused for a study on yellow fever vaccine responses in identical twins.

The sequencing sample was made of CD4+ T cells sorted from blood. The receptors originated from a woman aged 18-35 years in good health.

This clonotype came up a few times. The chain recombines TRBV7-9 with TRBJ2-7, with TRBD1 as a possible D gene (5 bases). Per the germline V gene, CDR1 is SEHNR and CDR2 is FQNEAQ (reference sequence). This CDR3 comprises 15 residues. V lost 1 base and J lost 4, with 14 bases in between. The CDR3: CASSLGQTLGYEQYF. CDR3 nucleotides: TGTGCCAGCAGCTTAGGACAGACTCTTGGTTACGAGCAGTACTTC.

The rearrangement uses TRBV29-1 and TRBJ2-1; 7 bases fit TRBD2. The germline V gene has CDR1 SQVTM and CDR2 ANQGSEA. The trim removed 3 bases at V and 4 bases at J, leaving 6 bases unmatched. This CDR3 is 14 amino acids long. CDR3 protein: CSVDPSGMYNEQFF. The DNA of the CDR3 is TGCAGCGTTGATCCCAGCGGGATGTACAATGAGCAGTTCTTC.

The genes are TRBV20-1 and TRBJ2-7, with a tentative D call TRBD1 (5 bases). V was clipped by 0 bases and J by 4 bases, with 13 bases between them. Germline CDR1 reads DFQATT; CDR2 reads SNEGSKA (reference sequence). The CDR3 has 14 residues. Here the CDR3 DNA reads TGCAGTGCTAGAGACGGACGTGGGGCGTACGAGCAGTACTTC. It codes for CSARDGRGAYEQYF.

This clonotype turned up a few times. The junction shows a germline mismatch at one end, possibly a read error. The chain combines TRBV9 with TRBJ2-2, with 8 bases aligning to TRBD2. Germline assignment: CDR1 SGDLS and CDR2 YYNGEE. The length of the CDR3 is 15 residues. CDR3 sequence reads: CASSATGGAAGEMFF. DNA for the CDR3: TGTGCCAGCAGCGCCACCGGGGGGGCGGCCGGGGAGATGTTTTTT.

The chain is built from TRBV5-1 and TRBJ2-5, with 7 bases matching TRBD2. The CDR3 contains 15 residues. Germline loops: CDR1 SGHRS, CDR2 YFSETQ. Germline trimming cut 4 bases from V and 1 base from J; bases unmatched to any gene: 7. The CDR3 is CASSLTTSVQETQYF. The CDR3 nucleotides are TGCGCCAGCAGCCTAACCACTAGCGTCCAAGAGACCCAGTACTTC.

This clonotype was picked up many times. This chain connects TRBV7-9 to TRBJ2-7, with D tentatively TRBD1 or TRBD2 (6 bases each). V was clipped by 5 bases and J by 3 bases, with 14 bases between them. CDR1 and CDR2 from the germline V gene are SEHNR and FQNEAQ (reference sequence). The CDR3 runs to 14 residues. The CDR3 bases are TGTGCCAGCAGCCCTTCAGGAGGGGGCTACGAGCAGTACTTC. Its translation: CASSPSGGGYEQYF.

V usage is TRBV5-1 and J usage is TRBJ2-1; 9 bases align to TRBD2. From germline, CDR1 is SGHRS and CDR2 YFSETQ. The CDR3 covers 16 residues. The junction had 7 bases not matched to a gene; V was cut back by 0 bases and J by 6 bases. The CDR3 DNA sequence: TGCGCCAGCAGCTTGGCCGGGCGGGAGGGCCGCAATGAGCAGTTCTTC. Residues: CASSLAGREGRNEQFF.

The chain employs TRBV6-2 or TRBV6-3 and TRBJ2-3; D is unclear. CDR1 is MNHEY, CDR2 SVGEGT, per germline. V was clipped by 2 bases and J by 0 bases, with 9 bases between them. This CDR3 is built from 15 residues. As DNA, the CDR3 is TGTGCCAGCAGTTACGGCGGACCTAGCACAGATACGCAGTATTTT. This sequence encodes CASSYGGPSTDTQYF.

The chain uses TRBV19 and TRBJ2-3; no clear D. Trimming cost V 6 bases and J 4 bases, with 11 bases left between them. Germline CDR1 is LNHDA and CDR2 is SQIVND (reference sequence). The CDR3 length is 13 residues. In nucleotides, the CDR3 is TGTGCCAGTAGCACAGCTCGAGCAGATACGCAGTATTTT. It translates to CASSTARADTQYF.

This rearrangement joins TRBV7-2 to TRBJ2-7; 10 nucleotides align to TRBD2. After removal of 5 bases from V and 2 bases from J, the junction contained 9 bases not matched to a gene. Germline CDR1 reads SGHTA; CDR2 reads FQGNSA. This CDR3 comprises 16 residues. Here the CDR3 reads CASSQRTSGMPYEQYF. DNA of the CDR3: TGTGCCAGCAGCCAACGTACTAGCGGGATGCCCTACGAGCAGTACTTC.

This clonotype occurred a few times. This chain uses TRBV28 with TRBJ2-7; 7 positions agree with TRBD2. Germline lookup yields CDR1 MDHEN and CDR2 SYDVKM. After removal of 11 bases from V and 0 bases from J, the junction contained 10 bases not matched to a gene. The CDR3 is 14 residues long. CDR3 sequence: CASRGGISSYEQYF. CDR3 nucleotides: TGTGCCTCCCGGGGAGGGATTAGCTCCTACGAGCAGTACTTC. Full variable domain (outside the CDR3, taken from reference TRBV28 and TRBJ2-7): DVKVTQSSRYLVKRTGEKVFLECVQDMDHENMFWYRQDPGLGLRLIYFSYDVKMKEKGDIPEGYSVSREKKERFSLILESASTNQTSMYLCASRGGISSYEQYFGPGTRLTVT.

The V and J genes are TRBV4-3 and TRBJ1-5, with D tentatively TRBD1 (6 bases). The CDR3 consists of 15 residues. V was pared by 0 bases and J by 7 bases, with 13 bases between. Germline CDR1 is LGHNA and CDR2 is YSLEER. CDR3 nucleotide sequence: TGCGCCAGCAGCCAAGATTGGGGGCGCCGGCAGCCCCAGCATTTT. Translating it yields CASSQDWGRRQPQHF.

This sequence joins TRBV7-9 and TRBJ2-1; D possibly uses TRBD1 or TRBD2 (6 bases each). V was shortened by 5 bases and J by 9 bases, with 14 bases between the two germline ends. The CDR3 consists of 13 residues. Germline V gene data show CDR1 as SEHNR and CDR2 as FQNEAQ (reference sequence). CDR3 sequence (DNA): TGTGCCAGCAGCCTAAAGGGGGGAGCTGAGCAGTTCTTC. Translated, it gives CASSLKGGAEQFF.

The rearrangement joins TRBV5-1 to TRBJ2-1; 8 positions agree with TRBD2. CDR3 length: 15 residues. Germline CDR1 reads SGHRS; CDR2 reads YFSETQ. V shed 0 bases, J shed 4 bases, and the junction held 3 bases outside the gene matches. The CDR3 sequence is CASSLGGGIYNEQFF. The CDR3 DNA follows: TGCGCCAGCAGCTTGGGCGGGGGGATATACAATGAGCAGTTCTTC.

This clonotype has just a few counts. V and J are TRBV7-9 and TRBJ2-3; D not certain. V lost 4 bases and J lost 4, with 9 bases in between. The CDR3 spans 13 residues. In germline, CDR1 is SEHNR, CDR2 FQNEAQ (reference sequence). In nucleotides, the CDR3 is TGTGCCAGCAGCTCCCAGATGGCAGATACGCAGTATTTT. Encoded protein: CASSSQMADTQYF.